The T cell receptor beta chain described here comes from a study of shared clonotypes between healthy human individuals. This CDR3 is 13 amino acids long. The germline V gene has CDR1 SGHRS and CDR2 YFSETQ. Trimming stripped 4 bases from V and 5 bases from J, with 13 bases between. The data were produced by immunoSEQ multiplex PCR, yet TCRdb's version contains in-frame clones alone and is incomplete. The sample has about 960,000 clones, more than 75% seen once. The gene calls are TRBV5-1 and TRBJ2-7; D might be TRBD2 (5 bases). This receptor was identified in a man aged 18-30 years in good health. The sample was memory CD4+ T cells sorted from blood. Described subset: CD45RA-negative fraction. CDR3 sequence: CASSEGSSNEQYF. CDR3 coding DNA: TGCGCCAGCAGCGAAGGTTCTAGCAACGAGCAGTACTTC.